Below are 26 T cell receptor beta chains sequenced from a single sample in a study of Graves' ophthalmopathy and Graves' hyperthyroidism. The authors amplified TCR beta CDR3 regions, and they did so from RNA transcripts for repertoire sequencing. The authors performed first-round RT-PCR with HTBI primers and then a second-round multiplex PCR. TCRdb called the multiplex PCR reads again in MiXCR, with one record for every CDR3 protein. The table has about 1.1 million distinct CDR3 sequences, 36% seen once. Specimen: peripheral blood or thyroid tissue (not recorded which). These receptors were taken from an adult man with Graves' hyperthyroidism.

Ten or more counts support this clonotype. The V call is TRBV12-3 or TRBV12-4, the J call TRBJ1-4; D remains unclear. Trimming pared 4 bases from V and 7 bases from J, leaving 4 bases between. This CDR3 comprises 11 residues. The chain's CDR3 is CASSSLEKLFF. The CDR3 nucleotides read TGTGCCAGCAGTTCACTTGAAAAACTGTTTTTT.

The chain links TRBV7-6 to TRBJ2-7; possible D gene TRBD1, 5 bases. Trimming removed 4 bases from V and 7 bases from J, with 14 bases in between. Germline assignment: CDR1 SGHVS and CDR2 FNYEAQ. The CDR3 is 13 amino acids. The CDR3 DNA reads TGTGCCAGCAGCTCCTCGCAGGGCTTAGAGCAGTACTTC. It specifies CASSSSQGLEQYF.

In the case of this clonotype: At one end the junction does not follow the germline gene, possibly because of a read error. This chain joins TRBV10-3 and TRBJ2-7; D is perhaps TRBD1 (5 bases). Per germline, CDR1 ENHRY and CDR2 SYGVKD. The CDR3 covers 15 residues. The CDR3 spells CASSAQGTFYYEQYF. CDR3 DNA: TGTGCCAGCAGTGCCCAGGGTACTTTCTACTACGAGCAGTACTTC.

The table lists this clonotype with a few counts. Germline and junction disagree at one end, which may indicate a read error. The V and J genes are TRBV28 and TRBJ1-2; 9 bases line up with TRBD1. Germline V gene lookup returns CDR1 MDHEN and CDR2 SYDVKM. The CDR3 totals 15 residues. CDR3: CSSRTTGQGDYGYTF. The CDR3 DNA is TGTTCCAGCAGGACGACGGGACAGGGCGACTATGGCTACACCTTC.

This clonotype was found many times. The chain links TRBV19 to TRBJ1-5; 7 bases map to TRBD1. This CDR3 has 15 amino acids. Germline CDR1 is LNHDA and CDR2 is SQIVND (reference sequence). V shed 7 bases, J shed 3 bases, and the junction held 9 bases outside the gene matches. The CDR3 sequence: CASKNPGQNNQPQHF. The CDR3 region has the DNA TGTGCCAGTAAAAACCCGGGACAGAACAATCAGCCCCAGCATTTT.

The chain employs TRBV6-6 and TRBJ1-4; D remains unclear. The CDR3 is 13 residues long. V was trimmed by 7 bases and J by 14 bases, leaving 20 bases between them. Per germline, CDR1 MNHNY and CDR2 SVGAGI (reference sequence). CDR3 amino acids: CASKDGPRDVLFF. CDR3 coding DNA: TGTGCCAGCAAAGACGGGCCGCGCGACGTTCTGTTTTTT.

This clonotype occurred many times. The rearrangement joins TRBV13 to TRBJ2-7; D is possibly TRBD1 or TRBD2 (5 bases each). Germline-derived CDR1 and CDR2 are PRHDT and FYEKMQ (reference sequence). The ends were cut back, 7 bases at V and 2 bases at J, with 21 bases in the middle. CDR3 length: 16 amino acids. The CDR3 region is CASTSGVGPNTYEQYF. The CDR3 region has the DNA TGTGCCAGCACGAGTGGTGTGGGACCTAACACCTACGAGCAGTACTTC.

This clonotype was seen just once. The genes are TRBV10-3 and TRBJ2-2; 7 bases are shared with TRBD1. The V and J ends lost 6 bases and 6 bases, in that order; junction bases with no gene match: 4. CDR3 length: 13 amino acids. Germline CDR1 and CDR2: ENHRY and SYGVKD. The CDR3 here is CAIRGQVSGELFF. As DNA, the CDR3 is TGTGCCATCAGAGGACAGGTATCCGGGGAGCTGTTTTTT.

Ten or more counts support this clonotype. The J gene is TRBJ1-3, the V gene TRBV7-2; 7 nucleotides agree with TRBD1. Germline CDR1 reads SGHTA; CDR2 reads FQGNSA. The CDR3 sequence is 16 residues long. V lost 3 bases, J lost 2 bases, and 7 bases stayed unmatched. The CDR3 DNA follows: TGTGCCAGCAGCTTTACTACCGGGACAGCTGGAAACACCATATATTTT. It yields the protein CASSFTTGTAGNTIYF.

At least ten counts were recorded for this clonotype. This sequence joins TRBV12-3 or TRBV12-4 and TRBJ1-2, with D hard to call. Trimming removed 2 bases at V and 4 bases at J, with 14 bases between. The CDR3 sequence is 15 residues long. The CDR3 nucleotides are TGTGCCAGCAGTTTAACGACAACGGGGAGCTATGGCTACACCTTC. Translating it yields CASSLTTTGSYGYTF.

Only a few counts were recorded for this clonotype. V usage is TRBV6-5 and J usage is TRBJ2-7; D may match TRBD1 or TRBD2 (5 bases each). Germline CDR1 MNHEY, CDR2 SVGAGI. This CDR3 is 17 amino acids long. V was clipped by 2 bases and J by 1 base, with 18 bases between them. This CDR3 is CASSYGGSAPPSYEQYF. CDR3 sequence (DNA): TGTGCCAGCAGTTACGGGGGATCCGCCCCCCCTTCCTACGAGCAGTACTTC.

This clonotype was seen at least ten times. The CDR3, as DNA: TGTGCCAGCAGCCTTCAGTATGGCTACACCTTC. It translates to CASSLQYGYTF. The chain joins TRBV28 to TRBJ1-2; D is uncertain. Trimming took 6 bases from V and 5 from J, leaving 7 bases between them. This CDR3 is built from 11 residues. Germline-derived CDR1 and CDR2 are MDHEN and SYDVKM.

This chain connects TRBV7-9 to TRBJ2-7; D gene uncertain. CDR1 is SEHNR, CDR2 FQNEAQ, per germline (reference sequence). The CDR3 spans 15 residues. V lost 5 bases, J lost 0 bases, and 14 bases lay in between. CDR3 coding DNA: TGTGCCAGCAGCCCCGGCTGGGAAACCTCCTACGAGCAGTACTTC. As protein: CASSPGWETSYEQYF.

The table lists this clonotype with a few counts. The rearrangement joins TRBV7-9 to TRBJ1-6; maybe TRBD1 (6 bases). Trimming removed 2 bases at V and 2 bases at J, with 13 bases between. The germline gives CDR1 SEHNR, CDR2 FQNEAQ (reference sequence). This CDR3 is 17 amino acids long. The CDR3 sequence is CASSLTGKNTYNSPLHF. The CDR3 DNA reads TGTGCCAGCAGCTTAACAGGGAAGAACACCTATAATTCACCCCTCCACTTT.

The chain uses TRBV5-6 and TRBJ2-6; D not resolved. There are 15 residues in the CDR3. Germline-derived CDR1 and CDR2 are SGHDT and YYEEEE. Trimming took off 4 bases at V and 2 bases at J, with 10 bases between the two ends. CDR3 nucleotides: TGTGCCAGCAGCAACGTTGTTACTGGGGCCAACGTCCTGACTTTC. This sequence encodes CASSNVVTGANVLTF.

This clonotype showed up many times. The chain uses TRBV29-1 and TRBJ2-7; the match to TRBD1 covers 7 bases. The CDR3 is 15 residues long. Trimming removed 1 base from V and 3 bases from J; junction bases left unmatched: 9. Germline-derived CDR1 and CDR2 are SQVTM and ANQGSEA. CDR3 protein: CSVEGGQLSNYEQYF. The CDR3 bases are TGCAGCGTTGAAGGGGGACAGCTATCCAACTACGAGCAGTACTTC.

The chain carries TRBV11-2 and TRBJ2-5; D possibly corresponds to TRBD1 (6 bases). Deletions cut 4 bases from V and 7 bases from J, with 22 bases between. Germline CDR1 SGHAT, CDR2 FQNNGV. This CDR3 has 16 amino acids. CDR3 bases: TGTGCCAGCAGCTACCGGGACACCTCACGTAGTGGGACCCAGTACTTC. Protein: CASSYRDTSRSGTQYF.

In its sample, this clonotype was seen many times. The chain is built from TRBV10-3 and TRBJ1-1; the D is unclear. CDR3 length: 15 amino acids. The germline V gene encodes CDR1 ENHRY and CDR2 SYGVKD. V lost 8 bases, J lost 1 base, and 17 bases lay in between. CDR3 sequence (DNA): TGTGCCATCCGATCCAATCCCCTTAGGAACACTGAAGCTTTCTTT. It codes for CAIRSNPLRNTEAFF.

This clonotype was detected a few times. One end of the junction does not line up with germline, which may come from a read error. The J gene is TRBJ2-7, the V gene TRBV20-1; 7 bases align to TRBD1. This CDR3 has 14 amino acids. Per the germline V gene, CDR1 is DFQATT and CDR2 is SNEGSKA (reference sequence). The CDR3 protein is CSARGTAISYEHYF. CDR3 nucleotides: TGCAGTGCTAGGGGGACAGCCATCTCCTACGAGCATTACTTC.

The chain is built from TRBV29-1 and TRBJ1-3; tentative D call: TRBD1 (6 bases). V lost 8 bases, J lost 4 bases, and 18 bases lay in between. The CDR3 has 14 amino acids. Germline CDR1 SQVTM, CDR2 ANQGSEA. CDR3 sequence (DNA): TGCAGCTGGACAGCCCCGGGGGACGGAAACACCATATATTTT. It is translated as CSWTAPGDGNTIYF.

To note about this clonotype: A junction end diverges from the germline sequence, so it may reflect a read error. This chain connects TRBV15 to TRBJ2-7; D perhaps matches TRBD1 (6 bases). Germline V lookup: CDR1 LNHNV, CDR2 YYDKDF (reference sequence). The CDR3 loop spans 15 amino acids. The CDR3: CAASSQDGDTYEQYF. CDR3 bases: TGTGCCGCCAGCAGCCAAGACGGGGACACCTACGAGCAGTACTTC.

The table lists this clonotype with many counts. The rearrangement links TRBV19 to TRBJ1-6; D uncertain. The CDR3 consists of 14 residues. Germline CDR1 and CDR2: LNHDA and SQIVND (reference sequence). The V gene lost 5 bases and the J gene lost 0 bases, with 5 bases spanning the gap. The DNA of the CDR3 is TGTGCCAGTAGTGGTCTCTCCTATAATTCACCCCTCCACTTT. Residues: CASSGLSYNSPLHF.

This clonotype was seen a single time. The CDR3 end shows no conserved phenylalanine or tryptophan, and so a read error is likely. The DNA is omitted, as the CDR3 cannot be located on it reliably, and the CDR3 follows TCRdb's listing. The rearrangement uses TRBV10-3 and TRBJ1-1; the table's D call TRBD1 went unverified against the DNA. Both ends counted, the CDR3 spans 11 residues. Germline-derived CDR1 and CDR2 are ENHRY and SYGVKD. CDR3 residues: CAISLQGTEVY.

V is TRBV5-6 and J is TRBJ1-6; no clear D. V lost 1 base and J 10 bases, leaving 18 bases between the germline ends. This CDR3 has 16 residues. CDR1 is SGHDT, CDR2 YYEEEE, per germline. In nucleotides, the CDR3 is TGTGCCAGCAGCTTGCGGAGTTCCCGGGGAGGGTCACCCCTCCACTTT. It is translated as CASSLRSSRGGSPLHF.

This clonotype was seen at least ten times. The rearrangement uses TRBV10-3 and TRBJ2-6; 7 nucleotides align to TRBD1. V shed 6 bases and J 2 bases; nucleotides not matched to a gene: 4. CDR3 length: 15 residues. Germline loops: CDR1 ENHRY, CDR2 SYGVKD. CDR3 DNA sequence: TGTGCCATCAGCAGACAGGGTACTGGGGCCAACGTCCTGACTTTC. Residues: CAISRQGTGANVLTF.

The gene calls are TRBV7-9 and TRBJ1-2; 9 bases agree with TRBD1. CDR3 length: 13 residues. Germline V gene data show CDR1 as SEHNR and CDR2 as FQNEAQ (reference sequence). Losses at the gene ends were 1 base for V and 13 bases for J; bases not matched to a gene: 7. The CDR3 DNA follows: TGTGCCAGCAGCTTAGGGGGACAGGGCGGGTCCACCTTC. It yields the protein CASSLGGQGGSTF.